This entry lists 8 T cell receptor beta chains sequenced from one sample in a study of OX40 agonist ivuxolimab in advanced cancers. Libraries came from the immunoSEQ multiplex PCR assay. Imported from immuneACCESS, the table was reduced by TCRdb to in-frame sequences with V and J called. These copies leave out some clones; in studies compared against another copy, an unresolved V gene accounts for under half, and the cause of the remainder is not known. In this sample the table shows under 50,000 clones, 85% to 90% of which occur a single time. The ten largest clones take up 25% to 35% of the sample. The sequencing here drew on CD4+ or CD8+ T cells sorted from blood, taken in a trial of the OX40 agonist ivuxolimab. Receptor source: an adult with an advanced solid tumor such as melanoma, head and neck, liver or kidney cancer.

The rearrangement joins TRBV5-5 to TRBJ2-5, with 9 bases fitting TRBD2. The CDR3 is made up of 17 amino acids. Germline V gene lookup returns CDR1 SGHKS and CDR2 YYEKEE (reference sequence). J gave up 1 base and V 1 base, and 8 bases lay outside the gene matches. As DNA, the CDR3 is TGTGCCAGCAGCTTGTCGGTGCGGGGGGGCCCCCAAGAGACCCAGTACTTC. Translation gives CASSLSVRGGPQETQYF.

This chain connects TRBV6-5 to TRBJ2-1, with no clear D. The CDR3 runs 15 residues. Germline V CDR1 and CDR2: MNHEY, SVGAGI. V lost 5 bases and J lost 0, with 11 bases in between. The CDR3 DNA reads as TGTGCCAGCAGTGTCCGGGCCGGCTCCTACAATGAGCAGTTCTTC. Translating it yields CASSVRAGSYNEQFF.

V is TRBV18 and J is TRBJ1-1, with D uncertain. V was pared by 5 bases and J by 0 bases, with 16 bases between. This CDR3 has 16 amino acids. The germline V gene has CDR1 KGHSH and CDR2 LQKENI. The CDR3 DNA follows: TGTGCCAGCTCAACATCAACTGGGGTTTTGAACACTGAAGCTTTCTTT. Protein: CASSTSTGVLNTEAFF.

The rearrangement uses TRBV2 and TRBJ1-1; D unclear. CDR3 length equals 15 residues. The germline V gene has CDR1 SNHLY and CDR2 FYNNEI. With 2 bases removed from V and 1 base from J, the gap between germline ends came to 11 bases. The CDR3 bases are TGTGCCAGCAGTGAAATCCAGGCCCGGAACACTGAAGCTTTCTTT. The encoded protein is CASSEIQARNTEAFF.

The gene calls are TRBV5-1 and TRBJ2-5; the match to TRBD1 covers 7 bases. There are 17 residues in the CDR3. J was trimmed by 3 bases and V by 4 bases; bases with no gene match: 15. Germline CDR1 and CDR2: SGHRS and YFSETQ. CDR3: CASSKNGGPQGKETQYF. The CDR3 coding sequence is TGCGCCAGCAGCAAAAACGGCGGGCCACAGGGGAAAGAGACCCAGTACTTC.

This rearrangement joins TRBV25-1 to TRBJ2-1; D call uncertain. V lost 2 bases to trimming and J lost 8 bases, with 10 bases between them. Germline V gene sequence: CDR1 MGHDK, CDR2 SYGVNS. The CDR3 has 13 residues. CDR3 sequence: CASSEGNQDEQFF. CDR3 coding DNA: TGTGCCAGCAGTGAAGGGAATCAGGATGAGCAGTTCTTC.

The chain has TRBV5-1 and TRBJ2-1; TRBD2 is a possible D gene (5 bases). CDR1 and CDR2 from the germline V gene are SGHRS and YFSETQ. V was shortened by 0 bases and J by 10 bases, with 8 bases between the two germline ends. This CDR3 has 12 amino acids. The CDR3, as DNA: TGCGCCAGCAGCTTGGGACTACCGGAGCAGTTCTTC. This translates into CASSLGLPEQFF.

The chain joins TRBV21-1 to TRBJ2-7; the table's D call, TRBD2, has no DNA check behind it. TRBV21-1 is assigned pseudogene status. This CDR3 spans 17 amino acids. The CDR3 spells CASSKAPRRGLSYEQYF. CDR3 nucleotides: TGTGCCAGCAGCAAAGCGCCTCGGCGGGGACTGAGTTACGAGCAGTACTTC.